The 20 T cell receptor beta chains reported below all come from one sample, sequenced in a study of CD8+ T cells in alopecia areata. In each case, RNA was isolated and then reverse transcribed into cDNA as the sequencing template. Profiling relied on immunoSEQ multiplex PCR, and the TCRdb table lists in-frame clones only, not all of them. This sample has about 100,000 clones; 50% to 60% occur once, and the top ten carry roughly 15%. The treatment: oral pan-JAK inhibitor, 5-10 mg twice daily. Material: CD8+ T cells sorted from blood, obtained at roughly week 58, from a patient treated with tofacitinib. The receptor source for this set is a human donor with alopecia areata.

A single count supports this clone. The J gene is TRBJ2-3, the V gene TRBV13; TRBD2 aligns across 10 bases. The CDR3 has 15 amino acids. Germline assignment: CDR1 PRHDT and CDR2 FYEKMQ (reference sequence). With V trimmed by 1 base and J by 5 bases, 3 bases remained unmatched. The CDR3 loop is CASSLASGRLDTQYF. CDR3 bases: TGTGCCAGCAGCTTAGCTAGCGGGAGATTAGATACGCAGTATTTT.

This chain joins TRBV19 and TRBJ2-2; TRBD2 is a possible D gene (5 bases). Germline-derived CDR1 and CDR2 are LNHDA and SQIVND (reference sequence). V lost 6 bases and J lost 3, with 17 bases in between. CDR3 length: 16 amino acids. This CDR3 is CASRDRAEVYTGELFF. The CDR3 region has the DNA TGTGCCAGTAGGGACCGGGCGGAGGTGTACACCGGGGAGCTGTTTTTT.

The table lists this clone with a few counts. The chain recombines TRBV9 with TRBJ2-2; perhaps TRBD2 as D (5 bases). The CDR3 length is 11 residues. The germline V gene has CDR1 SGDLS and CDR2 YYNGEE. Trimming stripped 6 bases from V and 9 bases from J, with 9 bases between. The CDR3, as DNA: TGTGCCAGCAAACGGGGAAGGGAGCTGTTTTTT. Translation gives CASKRGRELFF.

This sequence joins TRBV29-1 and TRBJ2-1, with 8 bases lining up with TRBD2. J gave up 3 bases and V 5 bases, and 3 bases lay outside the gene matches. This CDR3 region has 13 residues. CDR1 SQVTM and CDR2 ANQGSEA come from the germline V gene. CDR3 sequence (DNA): TGCAGCGTTAACCGGGGGGGCTACAATGAGCAGTTCTTC. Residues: CSVNRGGYNEQFF.

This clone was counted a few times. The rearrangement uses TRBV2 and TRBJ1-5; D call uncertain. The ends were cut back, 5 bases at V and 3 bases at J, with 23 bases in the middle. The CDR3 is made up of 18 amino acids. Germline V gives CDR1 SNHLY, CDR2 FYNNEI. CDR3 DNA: TGTGCCAGCAGTCCCCCTCTCCCCAAAGACTGGATCAATCAGCCCCAGCATTTT. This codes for CASSPPLPKDWINQPQHF. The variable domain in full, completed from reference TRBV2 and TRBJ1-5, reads EPEVTQTPSHQVTQMGQEVILRCVPISNHLYFYWYRQILGQKVEFLVSFYNNEISEKSEIFDDQFSVERPDGSNFTLKIRSTKLEDSAMYFCASSPPLPKDWINQPQHFGDGTRLSIL.

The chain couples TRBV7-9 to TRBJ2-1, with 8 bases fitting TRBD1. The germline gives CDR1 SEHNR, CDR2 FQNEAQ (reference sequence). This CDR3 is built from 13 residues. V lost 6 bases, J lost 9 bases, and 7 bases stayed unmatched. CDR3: CASRPTGAREQFF. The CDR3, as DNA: TGTGCCAGCAGGCCGACAGGGGCGCGTGAGCAGTTCTTC.

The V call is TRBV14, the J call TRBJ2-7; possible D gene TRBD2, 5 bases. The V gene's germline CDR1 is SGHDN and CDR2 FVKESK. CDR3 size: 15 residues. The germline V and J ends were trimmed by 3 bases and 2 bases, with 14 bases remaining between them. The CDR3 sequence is CASSHTGIRTYEQYF. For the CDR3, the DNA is TGTGCCAGCAGCCATACCGGGATCAGGACCTACGAGCAGTACTTC.

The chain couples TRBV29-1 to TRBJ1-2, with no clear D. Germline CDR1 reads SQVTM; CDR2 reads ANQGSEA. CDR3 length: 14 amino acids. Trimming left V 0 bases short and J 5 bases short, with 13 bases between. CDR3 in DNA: TGCAGCGTTGAAGACCCAGTTGAGGATTATGGCTACACCTTC. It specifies CSVEDPVEDYGYTF. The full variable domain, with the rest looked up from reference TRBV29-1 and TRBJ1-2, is SAVISQKPSRDICQRGTSLTIQCQVDSQVTMMFWYRQQPGQSLTLIATANQGSEATYESGFVIDKFPISRPNLTFSTLTVSNMSPEDSSIYLCSVEDPVEDYGYTFGSGTRLTVV.

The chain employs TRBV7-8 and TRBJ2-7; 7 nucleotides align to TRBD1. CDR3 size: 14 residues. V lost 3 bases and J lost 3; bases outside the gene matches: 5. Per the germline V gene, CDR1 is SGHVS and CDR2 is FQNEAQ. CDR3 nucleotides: TGTGCCAGCAGCTTTTCTCCAGGGGGCTACGAGCAGTACTTC. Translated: CASSFSPGGYEQYF.

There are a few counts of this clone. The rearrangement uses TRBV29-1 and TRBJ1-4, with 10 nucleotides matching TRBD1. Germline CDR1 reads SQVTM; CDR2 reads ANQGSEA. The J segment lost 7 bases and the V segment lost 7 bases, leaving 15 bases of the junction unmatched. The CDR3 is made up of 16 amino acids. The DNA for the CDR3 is TGCAGCGCCACCCCCGGGACAGGGGATCGGAGTGAAAAACTGTTTTTT. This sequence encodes CSATPGTGDRSEKLFF. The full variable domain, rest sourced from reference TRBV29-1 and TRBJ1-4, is SAVISQKPSRDICQRGTSLTIQCQVDSQVTMMFWYRQQPGQSLTLIATANQGSEATYESGFVIDKFPISRPNLTFSTLTVSNMSPEDSSIYLCSATPGTGDRSEKLFFGSGTQLSVL.

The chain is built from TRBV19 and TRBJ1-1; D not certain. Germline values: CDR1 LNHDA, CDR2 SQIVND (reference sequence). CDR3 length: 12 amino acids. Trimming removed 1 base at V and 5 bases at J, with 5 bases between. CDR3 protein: CASSIGETEAFF. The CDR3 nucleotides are TGTGCCAGTAGTATAGGAGAAACTGAAGCTTTCTTT.

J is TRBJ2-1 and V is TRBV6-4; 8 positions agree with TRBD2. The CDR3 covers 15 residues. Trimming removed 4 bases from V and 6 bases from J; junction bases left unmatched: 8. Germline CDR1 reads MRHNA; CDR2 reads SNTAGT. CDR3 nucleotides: TGTGCCAGCAGTGGCGAGCGGGGGCCGGCCAATGAGCAGTTCTTC. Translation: CASSGERGPANEQFF.

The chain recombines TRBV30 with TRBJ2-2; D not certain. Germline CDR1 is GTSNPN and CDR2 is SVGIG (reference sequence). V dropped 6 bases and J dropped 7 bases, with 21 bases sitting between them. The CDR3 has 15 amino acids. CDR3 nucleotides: TGTGCCTGCTTCCAGGACCTCTGGTTGGGCGGGGAGCTGTTTTTT. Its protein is CACFQDLWLGGELFF.

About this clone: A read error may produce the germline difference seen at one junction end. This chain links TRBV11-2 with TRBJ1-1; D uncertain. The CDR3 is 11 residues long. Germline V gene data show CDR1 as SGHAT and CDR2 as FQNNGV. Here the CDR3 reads CASSQTGVGSF. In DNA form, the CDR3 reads TGTGCCAGCAGCCAGACCGGGGTGGGGTCCTTT. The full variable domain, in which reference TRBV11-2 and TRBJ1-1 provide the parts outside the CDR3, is EAGVAQSPRYKIIEKRQSVAFWCNPISGHATLYWYQQILGQGPKLLIQFQNNGVVDDSQLPKDRFSAERLKGVDSTLKIQPAKLEDSAVYLCASSQTGVGSFGQGTRLTVV.

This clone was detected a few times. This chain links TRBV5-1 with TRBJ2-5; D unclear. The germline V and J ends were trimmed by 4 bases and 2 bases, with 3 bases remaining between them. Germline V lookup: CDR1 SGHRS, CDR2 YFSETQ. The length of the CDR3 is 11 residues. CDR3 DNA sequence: TGCGCCAGCAGCCAACAAGAGACCCAGTACTTC. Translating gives CASSQQETQYF.

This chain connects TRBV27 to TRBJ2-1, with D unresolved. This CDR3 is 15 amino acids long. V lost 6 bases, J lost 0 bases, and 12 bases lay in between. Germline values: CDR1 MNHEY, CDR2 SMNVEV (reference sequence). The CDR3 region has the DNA TGTGCCAGCAGCTCGGCAACGAGCTCCTACAATGAGCAGTTCTTC. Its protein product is CASSSATSSYNEQFF.

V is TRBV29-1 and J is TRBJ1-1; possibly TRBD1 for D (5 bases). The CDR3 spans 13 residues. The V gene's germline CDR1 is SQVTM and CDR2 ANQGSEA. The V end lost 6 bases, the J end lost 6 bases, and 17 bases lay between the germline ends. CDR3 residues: CSVRTSVSAEAFF. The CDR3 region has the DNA TGCAGCGTAAGGACATCCGTTTCAGCTGAAGCTTTCTTT.

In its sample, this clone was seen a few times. CDR3 bases: TGTGCCAGCAGCTTAAGAACAGCTGAAGGCTACACCTTC. This encodes CASSLRTAEGYTF. The gene calls are TRBV7-9 and TRBJ1-2; no firm D call. Germline V gives CDR1 SEHNR, CDR2 FQNEAQ (reference sequence). The CDR3 has 13 residues. Trimming took off 2 bases at V and 8 bases at J, with 12 bases between the two ends. Full variable domain (outside the CDR3, taken from reference TRBV7-9 and TRBJ1-2): DTGVSQNPRHKITKRGQNVTFRCDPISEHNRLYWYRQTLGQGPEFLTYFQNEAQLEKSRLLSDRFSAERPKGSFSTLEIQRTEQGDSAMYLCASSLRTAEGYTFGSGTRLTVV.

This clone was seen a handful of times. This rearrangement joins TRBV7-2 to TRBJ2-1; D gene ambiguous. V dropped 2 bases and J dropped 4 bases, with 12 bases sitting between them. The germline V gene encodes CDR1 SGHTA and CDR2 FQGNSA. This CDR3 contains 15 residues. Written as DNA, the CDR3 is TGTGCCAGCAGCTTACGCTGGGATGATTACAATGAGCAGTTCTTC. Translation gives CASSLRWDDYNEQFF.

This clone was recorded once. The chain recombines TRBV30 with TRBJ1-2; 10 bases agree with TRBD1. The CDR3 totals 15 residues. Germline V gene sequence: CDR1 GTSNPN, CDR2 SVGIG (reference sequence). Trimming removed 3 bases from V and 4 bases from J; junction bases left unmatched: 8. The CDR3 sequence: CAWRGRQGAGYGYTF. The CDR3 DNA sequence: TGTGCCTGGAGGGGAAGACAGGGGGCCGGCTATGGCTACACCTTC.